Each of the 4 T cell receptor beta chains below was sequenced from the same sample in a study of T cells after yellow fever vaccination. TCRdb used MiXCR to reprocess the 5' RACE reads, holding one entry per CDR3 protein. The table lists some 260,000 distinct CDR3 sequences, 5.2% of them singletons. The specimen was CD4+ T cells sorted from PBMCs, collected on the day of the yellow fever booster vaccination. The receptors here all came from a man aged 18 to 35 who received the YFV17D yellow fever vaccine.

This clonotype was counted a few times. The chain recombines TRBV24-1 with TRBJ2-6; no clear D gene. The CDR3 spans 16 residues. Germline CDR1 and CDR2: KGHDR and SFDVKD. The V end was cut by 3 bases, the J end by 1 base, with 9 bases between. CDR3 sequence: CATSDGWGSGANVLTF. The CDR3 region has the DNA TGTGCCACCAGTGATGGTTGGGGATCTGGGGCCAACGTCCTGACTTTC.

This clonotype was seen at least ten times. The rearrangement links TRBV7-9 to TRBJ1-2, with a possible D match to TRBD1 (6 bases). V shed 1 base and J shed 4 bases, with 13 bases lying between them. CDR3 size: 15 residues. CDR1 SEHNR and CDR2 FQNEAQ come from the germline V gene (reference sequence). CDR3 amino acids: CASSLVGGSGYGYTF. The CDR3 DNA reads TGTGCCAGCAGCTTAGTGGGGGGCTCTGGCTATGGCTACACCTTC.

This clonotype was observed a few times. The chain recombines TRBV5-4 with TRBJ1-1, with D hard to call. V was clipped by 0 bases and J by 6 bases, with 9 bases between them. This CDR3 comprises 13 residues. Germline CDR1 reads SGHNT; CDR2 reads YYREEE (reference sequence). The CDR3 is CASSLGLDAEAFF. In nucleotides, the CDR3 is TGTGCCAGCAGCTTGGGGCTGGACGCTGAAGCTTTCTTT.

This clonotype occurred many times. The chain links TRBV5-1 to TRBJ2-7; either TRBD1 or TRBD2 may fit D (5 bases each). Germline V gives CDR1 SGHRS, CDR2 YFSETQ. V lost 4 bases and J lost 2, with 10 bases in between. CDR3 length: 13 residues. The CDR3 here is CASSVQEAYEQYV. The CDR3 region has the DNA TGCGCCAGCAGCGTACAGGAGGCCTACGAGCAGTACGTC.